The TCR beta chain described here comes from a study of CD8+ T cells in alopecia areata. Study-wide results and caveats: Because of a solitary nonresponder, the connection of baseline CD8+ expansion to response stays uncertain. Numerous clones, expanded in lesions, remained in scalp and blood during tofacitinib.

In each case, RNA was isolated and then reverse transcribed into cDNA as the sequencing template. Profiled with immunoSEQ multiplex PCR; TCRdb holds only in-frame clones, not every one. The table records around 70,000 clones, 25% to 35% of them present only once. The CDR3 is made up of 15 amino acids. CDR1 is ENHRY and CDR2 is SYGVKD in the germline V gene. The J segment lost 2 bases and the V segment lost 7 bases, leaving 10 bases of the junction unmatched. A word on this clone: No antigen is known for it.

The treatment denotes: oral pan-JAK inhibitor, 5-10 mg twice daily. The source of this sequence is a human donor with alopecia areata. The genes are TRBV10-3 and TRBJ2-7; the match to TRBD1 covers 8 bases. The sequencing here drew on CD8+ T cells sorted from blood, taken at week 4, from a patient treated with tofacitinib. The CDR3 DNA follows: TGTGCCATCACCCGGACAGGGATCCCCCCCTACGAGCAGTACTTC. Protein product: CAITRTGIPPYEQYF.